One sample yielded the 10 T cell receptor beta chains listed below, sequenced in a study of T cells in Graves' hyperthyroidism and ophthalmopathy. TCR beta CDR3 regions were amplified from RNA. Researchers ran a first-round RT-PCR on the TCR CDR3 using the HTBI primer set. A single record per CDR3 protein comes from TCRdb applying MiXCR to the multiplex PCR reads. The sample lists nearly 600,000 distinct CDR3 sequences, approximately 13% occurring once. The material sequenced was blood. The receptors were sampled from a woman in her 30s with Graves' hyperthyroidism that later progressed to Graves' ophthalmopathy.

This clonotype was observed many times. The chain uses TRBV25-1 and TRBJ2-7; the D gene is possibly TRBD2 (6 bases). The germline CDR1 and CDR2 sequences are MGHDK and SYGVNS. The V end lost 3 bases, the J end lost 3 bases, and 12 bases lay between the germline ends. The CDR3 loop spans 14 amino acids. CDR3 sequence reads: CASSDGSGIYEQYF. The CDR3, as DNA: TGTGCCAGCAGTGACGGTAGCGGAATCTACGAGCAGTACTTC.

There are many counts of this clonotype. This sequence joins TRBV5-1 and TRBJ2-1, with unresolved D. V dropped 4 bases and J dropped 7 bases, with 15 bases sitting between them. CDR1 is SGHRS and CDR2 is YFSETQ in the germline V gene. The CDR3 spans 14 residues. Here the CDR3 reads CASSLSSLANEQFF. The CDR3 coding sequence is TGCGCCAGCAGCCTCTCGTCGTTGGCGAATGAGCAGTTCTTC.

This clonotype appeared many times. The chain recombines TRBV27 with TRBJ2-7; D is unclear. This CDR3 has 12 amino acids. Germline loops: CDR1 MNHEY, CDR2 SMNVEV (reference sequence). Trimming shortened V by 11 bases and J by 0 bases, and 11 bases separated the two germline ends. This CDR3 reads CARKVRSYEQYF. CDR3 in DNA: TGTGCCCGCAAGGTGCGCTCCTACGAGCAGTACTTC.

The CDR3 sequence: CASSVAGAMNTEAFF. The CDR3 region has the DNA TGTGCCAGCAGCGTAGCGGGGGCCATGAACACTGAAGCTTTCTTT. The chain has TRBV9 and TRBJ1-1, with D possibly TRBD1 on 6 matching bases. The V end was cut by 0 bases, the J end by 0 bases, with 9 bases between. The V gene's germline CDR1 is SGDLS and CDR2 YYNGEE. This CDR3 comprises 15 residues.

This clonotype was counted ten times or more. This sequence joins TRBV12-3 or TRBV12-4 and TRBJ1-2; perhaps TRBD1 as D (5 bases). Between the trimmed V and J ends, which lost 6 bases and 3 bases, there was a span of 14 bases. This CDR3 region has 14 residues. The CDR3 protein is CASRPGPPDYGYTF. DNA of the CDR3: TGTGCCAGCAGGCCGGGGCCCCCGGACTATGGCTACACCTTC.

This clonotype was seen many times. The J gene is TRBJ2-3, the V gene TRBV2; 7 bases agree with TRBD2. The CDR3 spans 15 residues. Germline trimming cut 6 bases from V and 6 bases from J; bases unmatched to any gene: 12. Germline loops: CDR1 SNHLY, CDR2 FYNNEI. DNA of the CDR3: TGTGCCAGCAGAGCGACTAGCAATATAAGGGATACGCAGTATTTT. Translating it yields CASRATSNIRDTQYF.

This clonotype was observed at least ten times. The chain employs TRBV20-1 and TRBJ1-2; 7 positions agree with TRBD1. The germline gives CDR1 DFQATT, CDR2 SNEGSKA (reference sequence). This CDR3 is built from 17 residues. V shed 4 bases, J shed 0 bases, and the junction held 14 bases outside the gene matches. CDR3 region: CSAKSRGQLKSNYGYTF. The DNA of the CDR3 is TGCAGTGCTAAATCTCGGGGACAGCTCAAATCTAACTATGGCTACACCTTC.

This clonotype was seen at least ten times. The rearrangement uses TRBV10-2 and TRBJ1-6, with no clear D. From germline, CDR1 is WSHSY and CDR2 SAAADI. The CDR3 runs to 16 residues. V was clipped by 2 bases and J by 0 bases, with 8 bases between them. The chain's CDR3 is CASSEILSSYNSPLHF. DNA of the CDR3: TGCGCCAGCAGTGAGATCCTGAGCTCCTATAATTCACCCCTCCACTTT.

This clonotype appeared many times. The V gene is TRBV6-5, the J gene TRBJ1-2; tentative D call: TRBD1 (5 bases). The CDR3 loop spans 14 amino acids. The germline V and J ends were trimmed by 2 bases and 7 bases, with 14 bases remaining between them. CDR1 and CDR2 from the germline V gene are MNHEY and SVGAGI. The DNA for the CDR3 is TGTGCCAGCAGTTACGGGACTACTGGTCGTGGCTACACCTTC. It translates to CASSYGTTGRGYTF.

This clonotype was seen repeatedly, ten times or more. The chain employs TRBV10-3 and TRBJ1-2, with D perhaps matching TRBD1 (5 bases). V was trimmed by 0 bases and J by 1 base, leaving 9 bases between them. There are 15 residues in the CDR3. Germline CDR1 reads ENHRY; CDR2 reads SYGVKD. CDR3 coding DNA: TGTGCCATCAGTGAGTCAACAGGAGTTAACTATGGCTACACCTTC. Protein product: CAISESTGVNYGYTF.